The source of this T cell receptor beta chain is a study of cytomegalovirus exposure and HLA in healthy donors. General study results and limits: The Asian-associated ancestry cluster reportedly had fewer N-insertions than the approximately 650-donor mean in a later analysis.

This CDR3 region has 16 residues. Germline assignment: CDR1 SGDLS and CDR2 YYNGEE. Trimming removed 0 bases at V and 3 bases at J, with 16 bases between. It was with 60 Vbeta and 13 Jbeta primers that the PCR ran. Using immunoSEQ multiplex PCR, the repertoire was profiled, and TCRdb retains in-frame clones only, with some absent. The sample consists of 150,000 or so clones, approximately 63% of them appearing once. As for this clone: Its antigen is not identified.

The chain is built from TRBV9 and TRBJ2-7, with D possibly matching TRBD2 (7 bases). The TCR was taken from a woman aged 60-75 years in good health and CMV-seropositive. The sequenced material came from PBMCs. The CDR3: CASSVGSAGQHYEQYF. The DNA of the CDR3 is TGTGCCAGCAGCGTAGGATCAGCGGGACAACACTACGAGCAGTACTTC.